The 5 T cell receptor beta chains listed next were all sequenced from one sample in a study of T cells in Graves' hyperthyroidism and ophthalmopathy. There were TCR beta CDR3 regions amplified from RNA transcripts. First-round RT-PCR targeting the TCR CDR3 was performed with the HTBI primer set. TCRdb independently ran MiXCR on the multiplex PCR reads; one entry per CDR3 protein. The sample holds about 500,000 distinct CDR3 sequences, approximately 15% seen once. The specimen was blood. The receptors shown here come from a woman aged 18-30 years with Graves' hyperthyroidism.

This clonotype was seen repeatedly, ten times or more. This chain uses TRBV6-2 or TRBV6-3 with TRBJ2-3, with 8 bases identical to TRBD2. The CDR3 totals 17 residues. Germline-derived CDR1 and CDR2 are MNHEY and SVGEGT. V lost 6 bases to trimming and J lost 6 bases; unmatched junction nucleotides: 17. The CDR3 is CASSTEAGDILRDTQYF. The CDR3 DNA is TGTGCCAGCAGCACCGAAGCGGGAGACATCCTCCGGGATACGCAGTATTTT.

The sample holds a few counts of this clonotype. Here the CDR3 DNA reads TGTGCCAGCAGCCCAGGGGACTTAGGCCCCTACGAGCAGTACGTC. This translates into CASSPGDLGPYEQYV. The chain combines TRBV7-9 with TRBJ2-7; D tentatively fits TRBD1 or TRBD2 (6 bases each). CDR1 SEHNR and CDR2 FQNEAQ come from the germline V gene (reference sequence). The length of the CDR3 is 15 residues. The ends were cut back, 5 bases at V and 2 bases at J, with 16 bases in the middle.

This clonotype was picked up many times. The rearrangement links TRBV7-3 to TRBJ2-5; TRBD2 matches 8 bases. Per germline, CDR1 SGHTA and CDR2 FQGTGA. The CDR3 extends over 15 amino acids. With V trimmed by 5 bases and J by 2 bases, 7 bases remained unmatched. The CDR3 region has the DNA TGTGCCAGCAGCAAACGAGCGGGAGTACAAGAGACCCAGTACTTC. Its translation: CASSKRAGVQETQYF.

This clonotype was seen a few times. This may arise from a read error, as a much more abundant clone is one base away. The V gene is TRBV12-3 or TRBV12-4, the J gene TRBJ2-7; tentative D call: TRBD1 (6 bases). The CDR3 extends over 12 amino acids. Trimming stripped 5 bases from V and 3 bases from J, with 8 bases between. The CDR3, as DNA: TGTGCCAGCAGTACAGGGAGCTACGAGCAGTACGTC. Amino acids: CASSTGSYEQYV.

This clonotype was detected many times. The genes are TRBV27 and TRBJ2-7, with D possibly being TRBD1 (5 bases). CDR1 is MNHEY and CDR2 is SMNVEV in the germline V gene (reference sequence). The CDR3 consists of 12 residues. V gave up 4 bases and J gave up 5 bases, with 9 bases separating them. Here the CDR3 DNA reads TGTGCCAGCAGTTCAGGGCCCAACGAGCAGTACTTC. As protein: CASSSGPNEQYF.